This is a list of T cell receptor beta chains from one sample in a study of blood T cell repertoires in COVID-19. Sequencing was performed with immunoSEQ multiplex PCR; in TCRdb, only in-frame clones are kept and a portion is missing. Of about 150,000 clones listed, around 80% are singletons. What was sequenced was PBMCs or T cells enriched from blood (not recorded which). The receptors stem from a man in his fifties or sixties who had recovered from COVID-19. CDR3s include the opening cysteine and the closing phenylalanine or tryptophan. The D gene is left open where the match is weak. Size values are once, few and many counts, or a class for expanded clones, and some rows have none.

DNA: TGCGCCAGCAACCCCCTAGCGGGGGGCGCAGATACGCAGTATTTT; CDR3: CASNPLAGGADTQYF; D: TRBD2; J: TRBJ2-3; size: .; V: TRBV5-1
DNA: TGTGCCAGCAGCGTACGGGACAGGAGGGAGACCCAGTACTTC; CDR3: CASSVRDRRETQYF; D: TRBD1; J: TRBJ2-5; size: .; V: TRBV9
DNA: TGTGCCAGCAGTCAGGGACAGGGTTGGAACGTCCTGACTTTC; CDR3: CASSQGQGWNVLTF; D: TRBD1; J: TRBJ2-6; size: once; V: TRBV11-3
DNA: TGTGCCAGCTCACCAAGGGGGGGCGACCCCACTGAAGCTTTCTTT; CDR3: CASSPRGGDPTEAFF; D: .; J: TRBJ1-1; size: .; V: TRBV18
DNA: TGTGCCAGCAGCGTCTCCCGGGACAGGGAGGAGACCCAGTACTTC; CDR3: CASSVSRDREETQYF; D: TRBD1; J: TRBJ2-5; size: .; V: TRBV9
DNA: TGCGCCAGCAGCCGAGGACAGAGGGGGATGAGCTCCTATAATTCACCCCTCCACTTT; CDR3: CASSRGQRGMSSYNSPLHF; D: .; J: TRBJ1-6; size: .; V: TRBV5-1
DNA: TGTGCCAGCTCACCAAAGGACACAGTTAGCTCCTATAATTCACCCCTCCACTTT; CDR3: CASSPKDTVSSYNSPLHF; D: .; J: TRBJ1-6; size: .; V: TRBV18
DNA: TGCGCCAGCAGCTCGGACAGCCTCTCTGGAAACACCATATATTTT; CDR3: CASSSDSLSGNTIYF; D: .; J: TRBJ1-3; size: once; V: TRBV5-1
DNA: TGTGCCAGCAGCCTCTGGGCGGGGGGGACAGATACGCAGTATTTT; CDR3: CASSLWAGGTDTQYF; D: TRBD2; J: TRBJ2-3; size: .; V: TRBV7-2
DNA: TGCGCCAGCAGCGCAACTAGCGGGGTTACAGATACGCAGTATTTT; CDR3: CASSATSGVTDTQYF; D: TRBD2; J: TRBJ2-3; size: .; V: TRBV5-1
DNA: TGTGCCAGTAGCGGCGGGGCCTACGAGCAGTACTTC; CDR3: CASSGGAYEQYF; D: .; J: TRBJ2-7; size: .; V: TRBV19
DNA: TGTGCCAGCAGCGTAGGGACACACCGTTCACCCCTCCACTTT; CDR3: CASSVGTHRSPLHF; D: .; J: TRBJ1-6; size: once; V: TRBV11-2
DNA: TGTGCCAGCAGCCCTGTGTCATCAGGGATCTATGGCTACACCTTC; CDR3: CASSPVSSGIYGYTF; D: .; J: TRBJ1-2; size: .; V: TRBV7-2
DNA: TGTGCCAGCTCACGAGGAGCGGGGGCTAGCACAGATACGCAGTATTTT; CDR3: CASSRGAGASTDTQYF; D: TRBD2; J: TRBJ2-3; size: .; V: TRBV18
DNA: TGTGCCAGCAGCTTAGGCACTAGCGGGGGGAGCACAGATACGCAGTATTTT; CDR3: CASSLGTSGGSTDTQYF; D: TRBD2; J: TRBJ2-3; size: once; V: TRBV11-3
DNA: TGTGCCAGCAGCCGGAGCGGGGGGTCGATCACCGGGGAGCTGTTTTTT; CDR3: CASSRSGGSITGELFF; D: TRBD2; J: TRBJ2-2; size: few; V: TRBV4-2
DNA: TGTGCCAGCAGCTTAGTACAGAATAATTCACCCCTCCACTTT; CDR3: CASSLVQNNSPLHF; D: .; J: TRBJ1-6; size: .; V: TRBV7-2
DNA: TGTGCCAGCAGCTTATCCAGCGGGGGAGAGACCCAGTACTTC; CDR3: CASSLSSGGETQYF; D: TRBD2; J: TRBJ2-5; size: .; V: TRBV7-9
DNA: TGCGCCAGCAGCGGATCGGGGGGCCTGACCAAAAACATTCAGTACTTC; CDR3: CASSGSGGLTKNIQYF; D: .; J: TRBJ2-4; size: .; V: TRBV5-1
DNA: TGTGCCAGCAGCCTGACAGGGAGCCCTTATGGCTACACCTTC; CDR3: CASSLTGSPYGYTF; D: TRBD1; J: TRBJ1-2; size: .; V: TRBV3-1/TRBV3-2
DNA: TGTGCCAGCAGTTACACAGGACAGGGGGCTAGCTACACCTTC; CDR3: CASSYTGQGASYTF; D: TRBD1; J: TRBJ1-2; size: few; V: TRBV6-5
DNA: TGTGCCAGCAGTCCGGCGACTAGCGGGGCGGCAGATACGCAGTATTTT; CDR3: CASSPATSGAADTQYF; D: TRBD2; J: TRBJ2-3; size: .; V: TRBV27
DNA: TGCGCCAGCAGCTTCCGGGACAGCGTCTATGGCTACACCTTC; CDR3: CASSFRDSVYGYTF; D: TRBD1; J: TRBJ1-2; size: .; V: TRBV5-1
DNA: TGTGCCAGCAGCCTCTCGGGGGTTAGCTCCTACAATGAGCAGTTCTTC; CDR3: CASSLSGVSSYNEQFF; D: .; J: TRBJ2-1; size: .; V: TRBV7-2
DNA: TGTGCCAGTATTTCACAGGGGGCCAGGTATGGCTACACCTTC; CDR3: CASISQGARYGYTF; D: TRBD1; J: TRBJ1-2; size: once; V: TRBV19
DNA: TGTGCCAGCAGGCAGGGTTACTATGGCTACACCTTC; CDR3: CASRQGYYGYTF; D: .; J: TRBJ1-2; size: .; V: TRBV27
DNA: TGTGCCAGCAGTGACTCGGTCGGGACAGGGAGTGGCTACACCTTC; CDR3: CASSDSVGTGSGYTF; D: TRBD1; J: TRBJ1-2; size: .; V: TRBV25-1
DNA: TGTGCCATCAGTAGGGACAGGGGCGGTACTGAAGCTTTCTTT; CDR3: CAISRDRGGTEAFF; D: TRBD1; J: TRBJ1-1; size: .; V: TRBV10-3
DNA: TGTGCCAGTAGTATTCGGGGGGAGGAGACCCAGTACTTC; CDR3: CASSIRGEETQYF; D: TRBD2; J: TRBJ2-5; size: .; V: TRBV19
DNA: TGTGCCAGCTCACCAGACTGGGTTTCGTCCTACGAGCAGTACTTC; CDR3: CASSPDWVSSYEQYF; D: .; J: TRBJ2-7; size: .; V: TRBV18
DNA: TGTGCCAGCAGCATCGGGACAGGGATAAACACTGAAGCTTTCTTT; CDR3: CASSIGTGINTEAFF; D: TRBD1; J: TRBJ1-1; size: .; V: TRBV3-1/TRBV3-2
DNA: TGTGCCACCAGCAGAGGCGACAGGGGCAGCGGGGAGCTGTTTTTT; CDR3: CATSRGDRGSGELFF; D: TRBD1; J: TRBJ2-2; size: .; V: TRBV15
DNA: TGCGCCAGCAGCTTGGTTGGGACGGGGGTAGGTCGGAACACTGAAGCTTTCTTT; CDR3: CASSLVGTGVGRNTEAFF; D: .; J: TRBJ1-1; size: .; V: TRBV5-1
DNA: TGTGCCAGCAGTTTAGGGGAGTCCCAGCATTTT; CDR3: CASSLGESQHF; D: .; J: TRBJ1-5; size: .; V: TRBV12-3/TRBV12-4
DNA: TGTGCCAGCAGCTCCGCCACTTTTCTCCGGTCCTACGAGCAGTACTTC; CDR3: CASSSATFLRSYEQYF; D: .; J: TRBJ2-7; size: .; V: TRBV7-9
DNA: TGTGCCAGCAGCTTTGGGCATAGCTCCTACGAGCAGTACTTC; CDR3: CASSFGHSSYEQYF; D: .; J: TRBJ2-7; size: .; V: TRBV7-9
DNA: TGTGCCAGCAGTACGGACAGGATCTCTGGCTACACCTTC; CDR3: CASSTDRISGYTF; D: TRBD1; J: TRBJ1-2; size: .; V: TRBV6-5
DNA: TGTGCCAGCAGCCATGCACAGGGCTCTGGGGCCAACGTCCTGACTTTC; CDR3: CASSHAQGSGANVLTF; D: .; J: TRBJ2-6; size: .; V: TRBV4-2
DNA: TGTGCCAGCAGCAAACGGGGGAAAAACTCTGGAAACACCATATATTTT; CDR3: CASSKRGKNSGNTIYF; D: .; J: TRBJ1-3; size: .; V: TRBV11-2
DNA: TGTGCCAGCAGCTTGAGGGGTGGCAGGGGCCTCAATAATTCACCCCTCCACTTT; CDR3: CASSLRGGRGLNNSPLHF; D: .; J: TRBJ1-6; size: once; V: TRBV5-5
DNA: TGTGCCAGCAGCTGGGGGACAGGTAGTCAGCCCCAGCATTTT; CDR3: CASSWGTGSQPQHF; D: TRBD1; J: TRBJ1-5; size: .; V: TRBV5-5
DNA: TGTGCCAGCAGCTTAATGAGGAACACTGAAGCTTTCTTT; CDR3: CASSLMRNTEAFF; D: .; J: TRBJ1-1; size: .; V: TRBV7-9
DNA: TGTGCCAGCAGCTTTTTAACAGGGGGTGAGGGTTCACCCCTCCACTTT; CDR3: CASSFLTGGEGSPLHF; D: TRBD1; J: TRBJ1-6; size: .; V: TRBV5-6
DNA: TGTGCCACCAGCAGAGAGGCAGGGGTACTCGAGCAGTACTTC; CDR3: CATSREAGVLEQYF; D: .; J: TRBJ2-7; size: .; V: TRBV15
DNA: TGTGCCAGCAGCCGGGGGGGTGTGAGCTCCTACAATGAGCAGTTCTTC; CDR3: CASSRGGVSSYNEQFF; D: TRBD2; J: TRBJ2-1; size: few; V: TRBV3-1/TRBV3-2
DNA: TGTGCCAGCAGCCAAGATCCCCGGGGGGACGATCAGCCCCAGCATTTT; CDR3: CASSQDPRGDDQPQHF; D: .; J: TRBJ1-5; size: .; V: TRBV4-2
DNA: TGTGCCAGTAGTATAACAACAGCTTCAAACTATGGCTACACCTTC; CDR3: CASSITTASNYGYTF; D: .; J: TRBJ1-2; size: .; V: TRBV19
DNA: TGTGCCAGCAGAGAACTAGCGGGGGGGCGGAACACCGGGGAGCTGTTTTTT; CDR3: CASRELAGGRNTGELFF; D: TRBD2; J: TRBJ2-2; size: .; V: TRBV2
DNA: TGCAGCGTACAGGGAACGGATCAGCCCCAGCATTTT; CDR3: CSVQGTDQPQHF; D: .; J: TRBJ1-5; size: .; V: TRBV29-1
DNA: TGTGCCAGCAGTTACTCCGCCCCAGGGGCTAATTCACCCCTCCACTTT; CDR3: CASSYSAPGANSPLHF; D: .; J: TRBJ1-6; size: once; V: TRBV6-5
DNA: TGTGCCAGCAGCCAAGACAGAAAGACTAGCGCCAAAAACATTCAGTACTTC; CDR3: CASSQDRKTSAKNIQYF; D: TRBD2; J: TRBJ2-4; size: .; V: TRBV3-1/TRBV3-2
DNA: TGTGCCAGCAGCTGGGGACAGGGGATTTGGGGCTACACCTTC; CDR3: CASSWGQGIWGYTF; D: TRBD1; J: TRBJ1-2; size: .; V: TRBV5-5
DNA: TGCAGCGTTGCTGGGACAGGGACCGGTGGCTACACCTTC; CDR3: CSVAGTGTGGYTF; D: TRBD1; J: TRBJ1-2; size: .; V: TRBV29-1
DNA: TGTGCCAGTAGTGTTGGGGGGAGTTTCACTGAAGCTTTCTTT; CDR3: CASSVGGSFTEAFF; D: .; J: TRBJ1-1; size: .; V: TRBV19
DNA: TGTGCCAGCAGCGGATCGGGACAGGTCGAACCGCAGTACTTC; CDR3: CASSGSGQVEPQYF; D: TRBD1; J: TRBJ2-7; size: .; V: TRBV9
DNA: TGCAGCGTTGGTAGTTTTTCCTACGAGCAGTACTTC; CDR3: CSVGSFSYEQYF; D: .; J: TRBJ2-7; size: .; V: TRBV29-1
DNA: TGTGCCAGCAGCGTTGGGGTCGGGGCTGGAAACACCATATATTTT; CDR3: CASSVGVGAGNTIYF; D: .; J: TRBJ1-3; size: .; V: TRBV9
DNA: TGTGCCAGCAGCTTGGAGAGCTCTGGAAACACCATATATTTT; CDR3: CASSLESSGNTIYF; D: .; J: TRBJ1-3; size: .; V: TRBV6-5
DNA: TGTGCCAGCAGCTCCTCTGCGGGCAGGTACGAGCAGTACTTC; CDR3: CASSSSAGRYEQYF; D: .; J: TRBJ2-7; size: .; V: TRBV7-9